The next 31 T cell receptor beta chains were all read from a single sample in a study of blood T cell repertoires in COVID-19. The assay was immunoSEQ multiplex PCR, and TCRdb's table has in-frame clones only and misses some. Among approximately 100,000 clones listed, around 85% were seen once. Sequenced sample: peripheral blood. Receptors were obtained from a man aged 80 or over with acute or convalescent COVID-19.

The CDR3 sequence is CASSPHGSRNQPQHF. Written as DNA, the CDR3 is TGTGCCAGCAGCCCTCACGGGTCCCGCAATCAGCCCCAGCATTTT. The chain is built from TRBV7-8 and TRBJ1-5; D gene uncertain. Germline lookup yields CDR1 SGHVS and CDR2 FQNEAQ. Trimming left V 5 bases short and J 2 bases short, with 13 bases between. CDR3 length equals 15 residues.

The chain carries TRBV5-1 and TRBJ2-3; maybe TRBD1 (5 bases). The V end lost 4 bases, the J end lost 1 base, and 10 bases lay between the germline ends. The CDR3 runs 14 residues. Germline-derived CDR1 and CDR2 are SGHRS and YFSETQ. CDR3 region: CASSTGPGTDTQYF. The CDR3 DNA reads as TGCGCCAGCAGCACAGGACCCGGCACAGATACGCAGTATTTT.

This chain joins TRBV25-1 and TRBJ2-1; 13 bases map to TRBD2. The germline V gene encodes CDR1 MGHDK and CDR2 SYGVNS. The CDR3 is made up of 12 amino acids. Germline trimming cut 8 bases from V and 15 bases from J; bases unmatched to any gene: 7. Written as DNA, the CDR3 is TGTGCCAGCGGACTAGCGGGAGATAGTAGGTTCTTC. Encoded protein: CASGLAGDSRFF.

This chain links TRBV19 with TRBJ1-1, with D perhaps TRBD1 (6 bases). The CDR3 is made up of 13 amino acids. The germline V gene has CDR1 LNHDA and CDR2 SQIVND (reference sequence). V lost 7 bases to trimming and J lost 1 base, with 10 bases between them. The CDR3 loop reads CASTKGQNTEAFF. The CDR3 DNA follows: TGTGCCAGTACCAAGGGACAGAACACTGAAGCTTTCTTT. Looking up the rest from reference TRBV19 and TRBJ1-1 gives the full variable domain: DGGITQSPKYLFRKEGQNVTLSCEQNLNHDAMYWYRQDPGQGLRLIYYSQIVNDFQKGDIAEGYSVSREKKESFPLTVTSAQKNPTAFYLCASTKGQNTEAFFGQGTRLTVV.

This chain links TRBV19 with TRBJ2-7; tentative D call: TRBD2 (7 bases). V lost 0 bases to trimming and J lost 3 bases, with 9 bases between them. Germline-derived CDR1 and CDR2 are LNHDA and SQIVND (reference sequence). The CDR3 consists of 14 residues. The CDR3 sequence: CASSIEGGLYEQYF. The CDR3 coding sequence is TGTGCCAGTAGTATAGAGGGGGGGCTCTACGAGCAGTACTTC.

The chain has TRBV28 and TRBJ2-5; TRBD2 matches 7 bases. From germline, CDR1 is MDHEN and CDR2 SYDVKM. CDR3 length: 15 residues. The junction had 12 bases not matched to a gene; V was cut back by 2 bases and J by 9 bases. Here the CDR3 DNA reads TGTGCCAGCAGTTTAATGGTAGCGGGCCCGGTAGCCCAGTACTTC. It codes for CASSLMVAGPVAQYF. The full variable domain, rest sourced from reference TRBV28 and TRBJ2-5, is DVKVTQSSRYLVKRTGEKVFLECVQDMDHENMFWYRQDPGLGLRLIYFSYDVKMKEKGDIPEGYSVSREKKERFSLILESASTNQTSMYLCASSLMVAGPVAQYFGPGTRLLVL.

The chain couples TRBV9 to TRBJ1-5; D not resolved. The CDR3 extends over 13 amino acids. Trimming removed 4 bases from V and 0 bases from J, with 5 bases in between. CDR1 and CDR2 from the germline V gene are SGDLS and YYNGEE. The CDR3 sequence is CASSLRSNQPQHF. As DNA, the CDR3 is TGTGCCAGCAGCCTTCGTAGCAATCAGCCCCAGCATTTT.

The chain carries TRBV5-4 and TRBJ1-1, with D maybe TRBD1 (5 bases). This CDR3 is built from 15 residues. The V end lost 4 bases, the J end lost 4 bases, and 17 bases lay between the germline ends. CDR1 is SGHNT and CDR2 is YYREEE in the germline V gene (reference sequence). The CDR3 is CASSPRKGEGTEAFF. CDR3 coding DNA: TGTGCCAGCAGCCCCCGCAAAGGGGAAGGCACTGAAGCTTTCTTT.

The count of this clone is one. The CDR3 DNA follows: TGTGCCAGCAGCCAAGAAGGGAGCGGCTACACCTTC. Translating it yields CASSQEGSGYTF. The chain uses TRBV3-1 (or the pseudogene TRBV3-2) and TRBJ1-2; D gene uncertain. Germline V lookup: CDR1 LGHDT, CDR2 YNNKEL (reference sequence). V lost 0 bases and J 8 bases, leaving 7 bases between the germline ends. The CDR3 covers 12 residues.

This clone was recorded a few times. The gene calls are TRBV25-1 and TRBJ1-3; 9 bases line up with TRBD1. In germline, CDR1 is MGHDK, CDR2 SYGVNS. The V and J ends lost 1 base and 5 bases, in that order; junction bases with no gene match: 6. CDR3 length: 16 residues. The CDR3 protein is CASSESLQGARNTIYF. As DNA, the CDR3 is TGTGCCAGCAGTGAATCCCTACAGGGGGCGAGAAACACCATATATTTT.

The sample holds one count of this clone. DNA for the CDR3: TGTGCCAGCAGCGTGAAGACTAACACTGAAGCTTTCTTT. It specifies CASSVKTNTEAFF. The chain recombines TRBV9 with TRBJ1-1; D unclear. Trimming left V 2 bases short and J 2 bases short, with 7 bases between. The V gene's germline CDR1 is SGDLS and CDR2 YYNGEE. The CDR3 extends over 13 amino acids. The full variable domain, rest sourced from reference TRBV9 and TRBJ1-1, is DSGVTQTPKHLITATGQRVTLRCSPRSGDLSVYWYQQSLDQGLQFLIQYYNGEERAKGNILERFSAQQFPDLHSELNLSSLELGDSALYFCASSVKTNTEAFFGQGTRLTVV.

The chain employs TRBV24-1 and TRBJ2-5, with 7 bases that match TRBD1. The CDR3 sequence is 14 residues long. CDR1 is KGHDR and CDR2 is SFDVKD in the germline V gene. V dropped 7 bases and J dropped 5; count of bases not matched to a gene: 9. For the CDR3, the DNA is TGTGCCACCAGAGCAAGAGGGGGCCGGGAGACCCAGTACTTC. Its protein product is CATRARGGRETQYF.

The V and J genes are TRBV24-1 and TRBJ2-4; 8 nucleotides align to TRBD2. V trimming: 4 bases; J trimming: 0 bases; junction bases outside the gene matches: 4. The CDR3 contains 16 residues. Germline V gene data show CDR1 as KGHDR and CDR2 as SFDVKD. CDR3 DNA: TGTGCCACCAGTGACGGGGGGGAGGTAGCCAAAAACATTCAGTACTTC. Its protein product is CATSDGGEVAKNIQYF.

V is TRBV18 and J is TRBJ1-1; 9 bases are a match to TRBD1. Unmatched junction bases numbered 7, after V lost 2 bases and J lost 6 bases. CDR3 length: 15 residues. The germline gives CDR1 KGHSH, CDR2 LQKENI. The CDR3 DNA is TGTGCCAGCTCACCAGCACCGGGACAGGGTTCTGAAGCTTTCTTT. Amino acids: CASSPAPGQGSEAFF.

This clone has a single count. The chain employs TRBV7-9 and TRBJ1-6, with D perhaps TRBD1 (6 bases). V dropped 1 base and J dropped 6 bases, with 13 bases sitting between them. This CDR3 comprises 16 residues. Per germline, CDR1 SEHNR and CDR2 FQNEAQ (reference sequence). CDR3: CASSLDYPGANSPLHF. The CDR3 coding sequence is TGTGCCAGCAGCTTAGATTATCCAGGGGCTAATTCACCCCTCCACTTT.

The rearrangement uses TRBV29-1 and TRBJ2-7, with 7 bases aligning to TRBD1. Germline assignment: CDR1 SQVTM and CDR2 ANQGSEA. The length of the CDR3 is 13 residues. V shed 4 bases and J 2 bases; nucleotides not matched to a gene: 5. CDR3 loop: CSVGGQNTYEQYF. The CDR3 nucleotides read TGCAGCGTTGGGGGACAGAACACCTACGAGCAGTACTTC.

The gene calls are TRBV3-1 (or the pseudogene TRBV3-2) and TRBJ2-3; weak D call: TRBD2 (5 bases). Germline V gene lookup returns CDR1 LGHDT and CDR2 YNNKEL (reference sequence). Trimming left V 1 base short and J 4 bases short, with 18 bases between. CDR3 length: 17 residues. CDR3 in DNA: TGTGCCAGCAGCCAAGGTCTAGCCCGAGGAGGTGCAGATACGCAGTATTTT. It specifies CASSQGLARGGADTQYF.

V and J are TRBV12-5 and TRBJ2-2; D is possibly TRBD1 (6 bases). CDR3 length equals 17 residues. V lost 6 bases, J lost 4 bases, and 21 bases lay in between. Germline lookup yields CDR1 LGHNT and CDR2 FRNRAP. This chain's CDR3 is CASGRTGNSRGTGELFF. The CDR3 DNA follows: TGTGCTAGTGGCCGAACAGGGAATTCGCGAGGCACCGGGGAGCTGTTTTTT.

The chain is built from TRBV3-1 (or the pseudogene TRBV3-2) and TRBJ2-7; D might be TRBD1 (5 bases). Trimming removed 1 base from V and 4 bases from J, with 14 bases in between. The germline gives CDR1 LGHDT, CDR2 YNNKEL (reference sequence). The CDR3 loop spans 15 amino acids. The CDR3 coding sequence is TGTGCCAGCAGCCAAGGTAGGGGTGGGATTTACGAGCAGTACTTC. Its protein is CASSQGRGGIYEQYF.

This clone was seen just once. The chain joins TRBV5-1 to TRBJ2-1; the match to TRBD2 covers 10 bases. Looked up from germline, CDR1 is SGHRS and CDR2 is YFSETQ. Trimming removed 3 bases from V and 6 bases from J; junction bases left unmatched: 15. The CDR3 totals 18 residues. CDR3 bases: TGCGCCAGCAGCTCAACCCCCCGGGCGAGCGGGAGGGCCAATGAGCAGTTCTTC. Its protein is CASSSTPRASGRANEQFF.

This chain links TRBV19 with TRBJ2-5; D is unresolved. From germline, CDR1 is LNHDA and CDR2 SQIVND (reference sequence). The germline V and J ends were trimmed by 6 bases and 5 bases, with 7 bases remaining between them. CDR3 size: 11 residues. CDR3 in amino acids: CASSHLETQYF. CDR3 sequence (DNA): TGTGCCAGTAGCCATTTGGAGACCCAGTACTTC.

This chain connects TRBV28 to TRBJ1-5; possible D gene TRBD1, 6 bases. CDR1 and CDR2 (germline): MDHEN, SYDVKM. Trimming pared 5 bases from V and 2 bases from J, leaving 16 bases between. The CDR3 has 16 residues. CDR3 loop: CASSPGTSSGNQPQHF. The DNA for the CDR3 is TGTGCCAGCAGTCCGGGGACATCCTCTGGCAATCAGCCCCAGCATTTT.

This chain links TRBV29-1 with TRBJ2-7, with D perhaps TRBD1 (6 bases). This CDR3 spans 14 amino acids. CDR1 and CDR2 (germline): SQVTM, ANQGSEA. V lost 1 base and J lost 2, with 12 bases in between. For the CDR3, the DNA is TGCAGCGTTGAAGGCCCCAGGGGTCCCTACGAGCAGTACTTC. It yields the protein CSVEGPRGPYEQYF.

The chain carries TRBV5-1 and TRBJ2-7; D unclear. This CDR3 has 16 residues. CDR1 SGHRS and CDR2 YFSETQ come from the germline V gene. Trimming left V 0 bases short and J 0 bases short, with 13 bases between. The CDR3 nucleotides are TGCGCCAGCAGCTTGGGCGGTAGTCCGAGCTCCTACGAGCAGTACTTC. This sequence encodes CASSLGGSPSSYEQYF.

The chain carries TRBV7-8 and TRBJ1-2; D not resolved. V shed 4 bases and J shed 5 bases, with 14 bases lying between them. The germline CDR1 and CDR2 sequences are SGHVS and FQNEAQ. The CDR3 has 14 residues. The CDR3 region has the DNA TGTGCCAGCAGCTCAGGAGGGATTGGGTATGGCTACACCTTC. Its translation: CASSSGGIGYGYTF.

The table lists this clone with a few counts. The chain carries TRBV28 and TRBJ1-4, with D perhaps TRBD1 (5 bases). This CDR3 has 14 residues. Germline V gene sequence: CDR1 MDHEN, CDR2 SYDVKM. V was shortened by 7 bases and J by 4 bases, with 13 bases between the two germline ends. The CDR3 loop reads CASNAGGSNEKLFF. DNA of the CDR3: TGTGCCAGCAATGCGGGGGGGAGTAATGAAAAACTGTTTTTT.

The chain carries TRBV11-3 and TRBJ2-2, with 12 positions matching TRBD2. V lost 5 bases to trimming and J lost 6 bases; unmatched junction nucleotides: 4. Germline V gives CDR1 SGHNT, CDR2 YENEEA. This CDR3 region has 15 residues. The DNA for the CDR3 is TGTGCCAGCAGCCACCGACTAGCGGGAGCCGGGGAGCTGTTTTTT. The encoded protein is CASSHRLAGAGELFF.

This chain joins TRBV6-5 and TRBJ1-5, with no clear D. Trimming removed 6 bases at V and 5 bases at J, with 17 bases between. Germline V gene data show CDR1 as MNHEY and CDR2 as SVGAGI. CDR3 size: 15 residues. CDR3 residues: CASRPGVGVDQPQHF. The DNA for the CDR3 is TGTGCCAGCAGACCGGGCGTCGGGGTGGATCAGCCCCAGCATTTT.

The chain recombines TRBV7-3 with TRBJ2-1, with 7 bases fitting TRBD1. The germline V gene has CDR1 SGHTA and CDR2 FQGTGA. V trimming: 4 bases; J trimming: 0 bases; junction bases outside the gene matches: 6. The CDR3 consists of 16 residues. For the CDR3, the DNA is TGTGCCAGCAGCTCCCGACAGGGTAGCTCCTACAATGAGCAGTTCTTC. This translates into CASSSRQGSSYNEQFF.

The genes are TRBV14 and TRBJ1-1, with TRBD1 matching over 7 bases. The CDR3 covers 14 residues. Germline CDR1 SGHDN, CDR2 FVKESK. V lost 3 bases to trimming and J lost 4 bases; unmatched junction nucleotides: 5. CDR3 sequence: CASSHQTGITEAFF. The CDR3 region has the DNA TGTGCCAGCAGCCATCAGACAGGGATCACTGAAGCTTTCTTT.

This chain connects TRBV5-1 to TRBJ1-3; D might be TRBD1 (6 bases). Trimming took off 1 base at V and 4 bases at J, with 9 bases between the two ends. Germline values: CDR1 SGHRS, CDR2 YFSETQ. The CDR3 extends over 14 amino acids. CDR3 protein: CASSLIGGGNTIYF. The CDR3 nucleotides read TGCGCCAGCAGCTTGATAGGGGGAGGAAACACCATATATTTT.